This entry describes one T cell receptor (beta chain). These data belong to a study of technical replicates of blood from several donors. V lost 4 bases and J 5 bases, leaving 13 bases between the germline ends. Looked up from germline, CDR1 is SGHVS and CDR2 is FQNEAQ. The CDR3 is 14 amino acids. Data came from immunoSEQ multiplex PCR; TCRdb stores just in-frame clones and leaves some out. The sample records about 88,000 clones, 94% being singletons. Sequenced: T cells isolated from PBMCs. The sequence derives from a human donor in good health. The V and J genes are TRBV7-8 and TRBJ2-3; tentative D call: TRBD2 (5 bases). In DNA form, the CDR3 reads TGTGCCAGCAGCTCACCGGGGTTTGGAGATACGCAGTATTTT. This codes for CASSSPGFGDTQYF.